The clone carrying this T cell receptor beta chain was recorded many times. Primers used in a second PCR of about 6 to 11 cycles were a sample-barcoded 5' primer and a J-beta primer mix. TCRdb re-called the 5' RACE reads with MiXCR, one entry per CDR3 protein. The table shows approximately 900,000 distinct CDR3 sequences, with 25% to 30% occurring only once. The data stem from a study of blood T cells in healthy people across ages. Trimming left V 6 bases short and J 7 bases short, with 13 bases between. CDR1 and CDR2 (germline): MDHEN, SYDVKM. This CDR3 comprises 12 residues. Peripheral blood, about 9.3 milliliters per donor, was collected. Samples had at least 6.5 million PBMCs isolated from them. The sample was also linked to a second study, of T cells of mothers and their children.

V usage is TRBV28 and J usage is TRBJ2-7, with D possibly being TRBD2 (5 bases). This sequence originates from a woman in her thirties or forties in good health. The specimen was blood. The CDR3 region is CASRRGPREQYF. As DNA, the CDR3 is TGTGCCAGCAGGAGAGGGCCTAGAGAGCAGTACTTC.